This T cell receptor beta chain was sequenced during a study of Ad26.COV2.S vaccination and SARS-CoV-2 variants. Whole-study findings and limits: Responses of T cells in total may have been underestimated by the TCR breadth and depth analyses.

V lost 2 bases to trimming and J lost 2 bases; unmatched junction nucleotides: 3. CDR3 length: 15 residues. Germline V CDR1 and CDR2: SGHRS, YFSETQ. The treatment denotes: 15 to 20 received Ad26.COV2.S at low or high dose, single or two shots; about 5 received placebo; per-sample allocation not given. It was on day 63 after the first vaccine or placebo injection that samples were taken. An adult donor aged 18-55 years was enrolled in Boston. Here immunoSEQ multiplex PCR was the method, and the copy in TCRdb shows in-frame clones only, minus some. The sample has around 450,000 clones, 89% seen once; the top ten hold about 2.4%. This clone was seen once. The antigen is undetermined.

Sequencing was performed on peripheral blood, taken in a trial of Ad26.COV2.S vaccine versus placebo. The sequence derives from a person between 18 and 65 years old who received the Ad26.COV2.S COVID-19 vaccine or a placebo. V usage is TRBV5-1 and J usage is TRBJ2-2, with TRBD2 identical over 7 bases. The CDR3 DNA reads TGCGCCAGCAGCTTTGGCGGGGGAAACACCGGGGAGCTGTTTTTT. This encodes CASSFGGGNTGELFF.